The 28 T cell receptor beta chains presented below share a single source sample, sequenced in a study of PD-L1 blockade in urothelial cancer. Profiling relied on immunoSEQ multiplex PCR, and the TCRdb table lists in-frame clones only, not all of them. Among 20,000 to 30,000 clones listed, roughly 83% were seen once. This sample comprised PBMCs, obtained around atezolizumab (anti-PD-L1) treatment. The receptors originated from a man aged 70 or older with urothelial cancer.

The gene calls are TRBV9 and TRBJ1-1; D gene unclear. Germline CDR1 SGDLS, CDR2 YYNGEE. This CDR3 has 14 residues. V was trimmed by 0 bases and J by 0 bases, leaving 6 bases between them. The CDR3 bases are TGTGCCAGCAGCGTAGTACAAATGAACACTGAAGCTTTCTTT. This codes for CASSVVQMNTEAFF.

The rearrangement uses TRBV28 and TRBJ2-2; D might be TRBD2 (5 bases). The CDR3 totals 12 residues. Germline CDR1 reads MDHEN; CDR2 reads SYDVKM. CDR3 sequence: CGVSGNTGELFF. In nucleotides, the CDR3 is TGTGGAGTAAGCGGGAACACCGGGGAGCTGTTTTTT.

The J gene is TRBJ2-7, the V gene TRBV7-2; D is unresolved. CDR1 and CDR2 from the germline V gene are SGHTA and FQGNSA. V was trimmed by 3 bases and J by 1 base, leaving 7 bases between them. CDR3 length: 13 amino acids. This CDR3 reads CASSFSLSYEQYF. CDR3 nucleotides: TGTGCCAGCAGCTTTAGCTTATCCTACGAGCAGTACTTC.

The chain employs TRBV2 and TRBJ2-2, with TRBD1 matching over 10 bases. J lost 5 bases, V lost 9 bases, and 6 bases had no gene match. The CDR3 spans 14 residues. The germline gives CDR1 SNHLY, CDR2 FYNNEI. The CDR3 region is CASIRDRGTGELFF. The CDR3 DNA reads TGTGCCAGTATCAGGGACAGGGGAACCGGGGAGCTGTTTTTT.

This clone occurred once. The chain links TRBV5-1 to TRBJ2-1; 9 bases are a match to TRBD2. Germline lookup yields CDR1 SGHRS and CDR2 YFSETQ. Trimming at V came to 4 bases and at J to 3 bases, leaving 5 bases not matched to a gene. The CDR3 is 15 amino acids. The CDR3 protein is CASSRGTSIYNEQFF. The CDR3 DNA follows: TGCGCCAGCAGCCGGGGGACTAGCATCTACAATGAGCAGTTCTTC.

This chain uses TRBV5-1 with TRBJ2-7; 11 bases are a match to TRBD1. Germline V gene lookup returns CDR1 SGHRS and CDR2 YFSETQ. Trimming took 4 bases from V and 5 from J; bases not matched to a gene: 5. The CDR3 covers 14 residues. The CDR3 loop reads CASSQDRGRDEQYF. CDR3 coding DNA: TGCGCCAGCAGCCAGGACAGGGGGCGAGACGAGCAGTACTTC.

The chain carries TRBV28 and TRBJ1-5, with 9 bases matching TRBD1. Trimming cost V 3 bases and J 3 bases; bases outside gene matches: 9. The CDR3 runs to 17 residues. Germline loops: CDR1 MDHEN, CDR2 SYDVKM. Written as DNA, the CDR3 is TGTGCCAGCAGTTTGACAGGGACAGGGATAGACAATCAGCCCCAGCATTTT. Translation gives CASSLTGTGIDNQPQHF.

The rearrangement links TRBV5-1 to TRBJ2-3; TRBD2 agrees at 10 bases. J lost 1 base, V lost 1 base, and 3 bases had no gene match. CDR1 and CDR2 from the germline V gene are SGHRS and YFSETQ. This CDR3 region has 16 residues. The CDR3 nucleotides read TGCGCCAGCAGCTTGCTGACTAGCGGGCGCACAGATACGCAGTATTTT. Translated: CASSLLTSGRTDTQYF.

V usage is TRBV4-1 and J usage is TRBJ1-4, with D possibly TRBD1 on 5 matching bases. There are 15 residues in the CDR3. CDR1 is MGHRA and CDR2 is YSYEKL in the germline V gene. V dropped 2 bases and J dropped 4 bases, with 11 bases sitting between them. The CDR3 sequence is CASSQFRGVNEKLFF. In DNA form, the CDR3 reads TGCGCCAGCAGCCAATTCCGGGGGGTTAATGAAAAACTGTTTTTT.

The chain is built from TRBV28 and TRBJ1-2, with D possibly being TRBD1 (5 bases). This CDR3 spans 14 amino acids. Trimming took 1 base from V and 8 from J, leaving 14 bases between them. Germline V lookup: CDR1 MDHEN, CDR2 SYDVKM. DNA of the CDR3: TGTGCCAGCAGTTTATATACCAGGGTGGAAGGCTACACCTTC. It is translated as CASSLYTRVEGYTF.

This chain uses TRBV27 with TRBJ2-5, with TRBD2 matching over 7 bases. This CDR3 is 15 amino acids long. V gave up 6 bases and J gave up 5 bases; unmatched junction bases: 12. Looked up from germline, CDR1 is MNHEY and CDR2 is SMNVEV (reference sequence). CDR3 nucleotide sequence: TGTGCCAGCAGGCCGCTAGAGGGAGGGCGTGAGACCCAGTACTTC. Protein: CASRPLEGGRETQYF.

The sample holds one count of this clone. The chain employs TRBV10-3 and TRBJ2-7; TRBD2 might be the D (6 bases). Germline CDR1 ENHRY, CDR2 SYGVKD. V lost 0 bases, J lost 6 bases, and 15 bases lay in between. The CDR3 is made up of 15 amino acids. The CDR3 DNA follows: TGTGCCATCAGTGAGTCTAGCGGCGGAAGCCCCGAGCAGTACTTC. Protein sequence: CAISESSGGSPEQYF.

V and J are TRBV9 and TRBJ2-1; D possibly corresponds to TRBD2 (6 bases). The CDR3 runs 15 residues. Deletions cut 0 bases from V and 7 bases from J, with 14 bases between. Germline V gene data show CDR1 as SGDLS and CDR2 as YYNGEE. CDR3 in amino acids: CASSVGVADGNEQFF. In DNA, the CDR3 is TGTGCCAGCAGCGTAGGAGTAGCGGACGGGAATGAGCAGTTCTTC.

The gene calls are TRBV10-2 and TRBJ1-1, with TRBD1 matching 10 bases. Losses at the gene ends were 5 bases for V and 3 bases for J; bases not matched to a gene: 3. The V gene's germline CDR1 is WSHSY and CDR2 SAAADI. The CDR3 extends over 14 amino acids. The CDR3 DNA follows: TGCGCCAGCAGTCGACAGGGGGCTGACACTGAAGCTTTCTTT. It encodes CASSRQGADTEAFF.

The V and J genes are TRBV6-5 and TRBJ1-1; D call uncertain. This CDR3 comprises 14 residues. Germline values: CDR1 MNHEY, CDR2 SVGAGI. Trimming removed 2 bases from V and 1 base from J, with 8 bases in between. The CDR3 here is CASSYRGGNTEAFF. CDR3 nucleotides: TGTGCCAGCAGTTACCGGGGTGGGAACACTGAAGCTTTCTTT.

The rearrangement joins TRBV4-1 to TRBJ2-1, with 8 bases matching TRBD2. Trimming cost V 3 bases and J 4 bases; bases outside gene matches: 8. The length of the CDR3 is 16 residues. CDR1 is MGHRA, CDR2 YSYEKL, per germline. The CDR3 protein is CASSQGRGASYNEQFF. CDR3 nucleotides: TGCGCCAGCAGCCAGGGGCGGGGGGCAAGTTACAATGAGCAGTTCTTC.

The CDR3 loop is CASSSEIQPQHF. CDR3 nucleotides: TGTGCCAGCAGTTCCGAGATTCAGCCCCAGCATTTT. J is TRBJ1-5 and V is TRBV28; no definite D call. Trimming stripped 4 bases from V and 6 bases from J, with 7 bases between. The CDR3 has 12 amino acids. Germline CDR1 is MDHEN and CDR2 is SYDVKM.

The chain employs TRBV2 and TRBJ1-1; 8 bases are shared with TRBD1. CDR3 length: 14 residues. Germline trimming cut 6 bases from V and 8 bases from J; bases unmatched to any gene: 11. Germline loops: CDR1 SNHLY, CDR2 FYNNEI. The CDR3 sequence is CASRVATQGGEAFF. The CDR3 coding sequence is TGTGCCAGCAGGGTCGCGACACAGGGGGGGGAAGCTTTCTTT. Filled out from reference TRBV2 and TRBJ1-1, the complete variable domain reads EPEVTQTPSHQVTQMGQEVILRCVPISNHLYFYWYRQILGQKVEFLVSFYNNEISEKSEIFDDQFSVERPDGSNFTLKIRSTKLEDSAMYFCASRVATQGGEAFFGQGTRLTVV.

This chain links TRBV7-2 with TRBJ1-2, with 7 bases lining up with TRBD1. Looked up from germline, CDR1 is SGHTA and CDR2 is FQGNSA. The CDR3 is 14 amino acids. V gave up 0 bases and J gave up 4 bases; unmatched junction bases: 2. The CDR3 nucleotides are TGTGCCAGCAGCTTAGCGGGACAGCCCTATGGCTACACCTTC. It translates to CASSLAGQPYGYTF.

V gene TRBV2 combines with J gene TRBJ2-7; 10 bases are shared with TRBD1. V shed 6 bases and J 5 bases; nucleotides not matched to a gene: 10. The V gene's germline CDR1 is SNHLY and CDR2 FYNNEI. The CDR3 extends over 15 amino acids. Written as DNA, the CDR3 is TGTGCCAGCAGCGACCGGGACAGGGGAGTTGACGAGCAGTACTTC. This gives the protein CASSDRDRGVDEQYF.

The chain recombines TRBV7-2 with TRBJ2-7; D may be TRBD1 (6 bases). The CDR3 spans 16 residues. The V and J ends lost 1 base and 0 bases respectively, with 13 bases between them. Looked up from germline, CDR1 is SGHTA and CDR2 is FQGNSA. Here the CDR3 DNA reads TGTGCCAGCAGCTTAGGATCAGGGGACAACTCCTACGAGCAGTACTTC. Translated: CASSLGSGDNSYEQYF.

A single count supports this clone. The J gene is TRBJ2-7, the V gene TRBV4-2; 10 bases line up with TRBD2. The germline V gene has CDR1 LGHNA and CDR2 YNFKEQ. V was clipped by 3 bases and J by 7 bases; unmatched bases: 12. This CDR3 region has 16 residues. In DNA form, the CDR3 reads TGTGCCAGCAGCCATTTATCCCCTAGCGGGAGTGATGAGCAGTACTTC. As protein: CASSHLSPSGSDEQYF.

This clone was seen only once. The rearrangement links TRBV5-6 to TRBJ2-1, with 7 bases matching TRBD2. V gave up 4 bases and J gave up 6 bases; unmatched junction bases: 7. CDR1 SGHDT and CDR2 YYEEEE come from the germline V gene. The CDR3 runs 14 residues. In nucleotides, the CDR3 is TGTGCCAGCAGCCAACCCGGGACTACCAATGAGCAGTTCTTC. This translates into CASSQPGTTNEQFF.

The chain is built from TRBV2 and TRBJ2-1; D is perhaps TRBD2 (6 bases). CDR1 is SNHLY and CDR2 is FYNNEI in the germline V gene. Trimming took 3 bases from V and 10 from J, leaving 16 bases between them. The CDR3 length is 14 residues. The CDR3 region is CASSDPVLATEQFF. The CDR3 DNA is TGTGCCAGCAGTGACCCTGTACTAGCTACCGAGCAGTTCTTC.

The gene calls are TRBV5-1 and TRBJ2-6, with D maybe TRBD1 (6 bases). Trimming removed 2 bases at V and 4 bases at J, with 16 bases between. The CDR3 spans 17 residues. In germline, CDR1 is SGHRS, CDR2 YFSETQ. In DNA, the CDR3 is TGCGCCAGCAGCTTAACCACCAGGGGTTCCGGGGCCAACGTCCTGACTTTC. This encodes CASSLTTRGSGANVLTF.

The V and J genes are TRBV10-1 and TRBJ1-1; D ambiguous. Per the germline V gene, CDR1 is WNHNN and CDR2 is SYGVQD (reference sequence). CDR3 length: 12 residues. Trimming took off 5 bases at V and 5 bases at J, with 9 bases between the two ends. CDR3 sequence (DNA): TGCGCCAGCAGTAACCCAGGTACTGAAGCTTTCTTT. Amino acids: CASSNPGTEAFF.

V and J are TRBV10-1 and TRBJ1-3; no clear D gene. CDR3 length equals 13 residues. V lost 6 bases and J 3 bases, leaving 9 bases between the germline ends. Germline values: CDR1 WNHNN, CDR2 SYGVQD (reference sequence). CDR3 region: CASSQDIGNTIYF. The CDR3 DNA reads TGCGCCAGCAGCCAGGATATTGGAAACACCATATATTTT.

The chain links TRBV2 to TRBJ1-2, with D perhaps matching TRBD1 (5 bases). CDR1 is SNHLY, CDR2 FYNNEI, per germline. The V and J ends lost 5 bases and 5 bases respectively, with 12 bases between them. The CDR3 is 13 residues long. The CDR3 sequence is CASSSGEGYGYTF. The CDR3 nucleotides are TGTGCCAGCAGTTCGGGGGAGGGGTATGGCTACACCTTC.